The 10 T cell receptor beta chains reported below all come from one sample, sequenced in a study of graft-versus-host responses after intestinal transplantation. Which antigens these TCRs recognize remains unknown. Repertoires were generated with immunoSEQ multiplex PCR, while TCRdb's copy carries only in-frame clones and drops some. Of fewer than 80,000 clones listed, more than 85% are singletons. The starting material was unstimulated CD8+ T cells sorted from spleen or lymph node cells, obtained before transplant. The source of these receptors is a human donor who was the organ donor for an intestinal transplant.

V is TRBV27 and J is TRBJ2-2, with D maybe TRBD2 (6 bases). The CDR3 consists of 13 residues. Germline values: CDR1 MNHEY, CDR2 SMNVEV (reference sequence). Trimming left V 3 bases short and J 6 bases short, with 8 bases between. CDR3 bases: TGTGCCAGCAGTTTTCTAGCGTCCGGGGAGCTGTTTTTT. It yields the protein CASSFLASGELFF.

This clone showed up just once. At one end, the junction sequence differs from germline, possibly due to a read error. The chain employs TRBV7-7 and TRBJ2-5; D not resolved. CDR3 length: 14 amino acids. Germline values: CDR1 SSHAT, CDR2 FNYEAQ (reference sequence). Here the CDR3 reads CASSLTSLEETQYF. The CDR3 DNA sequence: TGTGCTAGCAGCTTAACCAGTCTAGAGGAGACCCAGTACTTC.

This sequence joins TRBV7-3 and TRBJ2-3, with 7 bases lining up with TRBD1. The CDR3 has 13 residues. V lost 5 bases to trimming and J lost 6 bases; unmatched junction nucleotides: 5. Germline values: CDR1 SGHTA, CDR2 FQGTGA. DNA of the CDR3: TGTGCCAGCAGCACGCTACAGGGGGATACGCAGTATTTT. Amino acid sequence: CASSTLQGDTQYF.

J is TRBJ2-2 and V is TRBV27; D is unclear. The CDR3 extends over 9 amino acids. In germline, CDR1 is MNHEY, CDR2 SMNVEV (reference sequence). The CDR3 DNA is TGTCCGAGATCCGGGGAGCTGTTTTTT. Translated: CPRSGELFF.

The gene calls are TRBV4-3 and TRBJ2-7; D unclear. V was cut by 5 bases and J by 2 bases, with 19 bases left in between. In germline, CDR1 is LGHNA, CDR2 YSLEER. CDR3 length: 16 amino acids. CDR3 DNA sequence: TGCGCCAGCAGCAGTCCTAGTTGGCGGAAGACCTACGAGCAGTACTTC. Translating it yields CASSSPSWRKTYEQYF.

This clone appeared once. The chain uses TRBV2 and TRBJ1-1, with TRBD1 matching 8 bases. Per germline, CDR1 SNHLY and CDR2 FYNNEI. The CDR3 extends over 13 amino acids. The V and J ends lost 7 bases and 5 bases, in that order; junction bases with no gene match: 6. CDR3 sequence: CASIHRGVTEAFF. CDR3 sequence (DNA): TGTGCCAGCATTCACAGGGGGGTGACTGAAGCTTTCTTT.

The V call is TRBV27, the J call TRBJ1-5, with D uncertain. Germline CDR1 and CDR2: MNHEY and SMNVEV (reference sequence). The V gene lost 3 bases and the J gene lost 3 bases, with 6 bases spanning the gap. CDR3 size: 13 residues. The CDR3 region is CASSLGHNQPQHF. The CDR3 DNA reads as TGTGCCAGCAGTTTGGGCCACAATCAGCCCCAGCATTTT.

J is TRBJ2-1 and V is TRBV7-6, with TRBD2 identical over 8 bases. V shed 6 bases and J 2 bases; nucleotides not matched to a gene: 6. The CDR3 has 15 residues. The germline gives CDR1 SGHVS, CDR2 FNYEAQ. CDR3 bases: TGTGCCAGCAGTCCGGGGGGGGGAACCTACAATGAGCAGTTCTTC. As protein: CASSPGGGTYNEQFF.

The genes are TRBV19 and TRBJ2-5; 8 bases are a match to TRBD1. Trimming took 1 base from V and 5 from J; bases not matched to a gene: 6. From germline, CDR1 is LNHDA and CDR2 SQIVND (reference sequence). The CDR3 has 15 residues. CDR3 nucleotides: TGTGCCAGTAGTATAGGGCCGACAGGGGCTGAGACCCAGTACTTC. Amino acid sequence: CASSIGPTGAETQYF.

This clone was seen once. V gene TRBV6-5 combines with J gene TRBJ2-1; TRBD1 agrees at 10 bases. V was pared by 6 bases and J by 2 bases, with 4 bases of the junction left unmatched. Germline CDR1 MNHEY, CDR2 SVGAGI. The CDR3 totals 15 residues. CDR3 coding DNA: TGTGCCAGCAGCGAGACAGGGGGCGCCTACAATGAGCAGTTCTTC. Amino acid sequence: CASSETGGAYNEQFF.